Following are 7 T cell receptor beta chains from one sample sequenced in a study of siplizumab effects on memory and regulatory T cells. The method was immunoSEQ multiplex PCR; TCRdb's version includes in-frame clones alone and lacks a portion of them. The table lists about 100,000 clones, over 90% of them singletons. Input material: non-Treg CD4+ T cells sorted from blood. These receptors originate from a human donor in good health.

This clone has more than one count but fewer than ten. This chain connects TRBV29-1 to TRBJ2-3; D may match TRBD1 or TRBD2 (6 bases each). The CDR3 loop spans 13 amino acids. V was clipped by 6 bases and J by 3 bases, with 13 bases between them. Germline V gene lookup returns CDR1 SQVTM and CDR2 ANQGSEA. The DNA of the CDR3 is TGCAGCGTCCAGACAGGAGGGACAGATACGCAGTATTTT. This gives the protein CSVQTGGTDTQYF.

V is TRBV30 and J is TRBJ2-2, with D unresolved. The CDR3 loop spans 16 amino acids. Germline V gene lookup returns CDR1 GTSNPN and CDR2 SVGIG (reference sequence). Trimming pared 0 bases from V and 8 bases from J, leaving 19 bases between. This CDR3 is CAWSVLQSVGIGELFF. Written as DNA, the CDR3 is TGTGCCTGGAGTGTTTTACAATCAGTGGGTATAGGGGAGCTGTTTTTT. The variable domain in full, with the rest retrieved from reference TRBV30 and TRBJ2-2, is SQTIHQWPATLVQPVGSPLSLECTVEGTSNPNLYWYRQAAGRGLQLLFYSVGIGQISSEVPQNLSASRPQDRQFILSSKKLLLSDSGFYLCAWSVLQSVGIGELFFGEGSRLTVL.

The rearrangement uses TRBV30 and TRBJ1-4; D uncertain. From germline, CDR1 is GTSNPN and CDR2 SVGIG (reference sequence). Trimming removed 3 bases from V and 5 bases from J, with 4 bases in between. The CDR3 contains 11 residues. CDR3 sequence (DNA): TGTGCCTGGAGCCCCAATGAAAAACTGTTTTTT. Amino acids: CAWSPNEKLFF.

The rearrangement uses TRBV29-1 and TRBJ2-5, with a possible D match to TRBD2 (7 bases). The germline CDR1 and CDR2 sequences are SQVTM and ANQGSEA. The CDR3 extends over 14 amino acids. Trimming stripped 4 bases from V and 0 bases from J, with 12 bases between. CDR3 in amino acids: CSVAGGAYQETQYF. CDR3 bases: TGCAGCGTTGCGGGGGGCGCGTACCAAGAGACCCAGTACTTC. The complete variable domain, with remaining parts taken from reference TRBV29-1 and TRBJ2-5, reads SAVISQKPSRDICQRGTSLTIQCQVDSQVTMMFWYRQQPGQSLTLIATANQGSEATYESGFVIDKFPISRPNLTFSTLTVSNMSPEDSSIYLCSVAGGAYQETQYFGPGTRLLVL.

This clone has only a few counts. The rearrangement joins TRBV2 to TRBJ1-1; D may be TRBD1 (5 bases). Germline V gene sequence: CDR1 SNHLY, CDR2 FYNNEI. V was pared by 5 bases and J by 2 bases, with 15 bases between. This CDR3 comprises 15 residues. For the CDR3, the DNA is TGTGCCAGCAGTCTTACTATCAGGGTAAACACTGAAGCTTTCTTT. Protein product: CASSLTIRVNTEAFF.

J is TRBJ2-5 and V is TRBV6-1; TRBD1 aligns across 11 bases. The germline gives CDR1 MNHNS, CDR2 SASEGT. The CDR3 runs to 16 residues. The J segment lost 2 bases and the V segment lost 4 bases, leaving 6 bases of the junction unmatched. The CDR3 DNA reads TGTGCCAGCAGTGGGAGGACAGGGGGCTATCAAGAGACCCAGTACTTC. Translation: CASSGRTGGYQETQYF.

This chain links TRBV7-2 with TRBJ2-3, with D tentatively TRBD1 (7 bases). Germline CDR1 reads SGHTA; CDR2 reads FQGNSA. CDR3 size: 16 residues. V shed 4 bases and J shed 0 bases, with 14 bases lying between them. The CDR3 sequence: CASSWGDRSSTDTQYF. The DNA of the CDR3 is TGTGCCAGCAGCTGGGGGGACAGATCTAGCACAGATACGCAGTATTTT.